This T cell receptor (beta chain) was found in a study of blood T cell repertoires in COVID-19. The protocol was immunoSEQ multiplex PCR, while the TCRdb copy is restricted to in-frame clones and leaves out a portion. This repertoire shows about 200,000 clones, approximately 90% found once; its top ten account for 1.2%. Trimming removed 3 bases from V and 8 bases from J; junction bases left unmatched: 8. This CDR3 contains 15 residues. Germline CDR1 is SEHNR and CDR2 is FQNEAQ (reference sequence). The V and J genes are TRBV7-9 and TRBJ1-4; the match to TRBD1 covers 8 bases. Input material: PBMCs or T cells enriched from blood (not recorded which). This clonotype originated in a man aged 25-45 years who had recovered from COVID-19. The CDR3 DNA is TGTGCCAGCAGCTTTACAGGGGGAAGGGACGAAAAACTGTTTTTT. This sequence encodes CASSFTGGRDEKLFF.